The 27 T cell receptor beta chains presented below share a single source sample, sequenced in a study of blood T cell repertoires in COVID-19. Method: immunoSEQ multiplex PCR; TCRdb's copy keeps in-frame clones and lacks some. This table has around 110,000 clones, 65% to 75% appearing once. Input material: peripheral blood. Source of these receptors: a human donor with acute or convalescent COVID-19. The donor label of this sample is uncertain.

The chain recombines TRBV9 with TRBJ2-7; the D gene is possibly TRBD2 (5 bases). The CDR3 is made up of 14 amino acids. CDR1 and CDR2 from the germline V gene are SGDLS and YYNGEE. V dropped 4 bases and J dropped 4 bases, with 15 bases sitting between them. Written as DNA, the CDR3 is TGTGCCAGCAGCCCTCCCCGGAGGAGTTACGAGCAGTACTTC. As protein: CASSPPRRSYEQYF.

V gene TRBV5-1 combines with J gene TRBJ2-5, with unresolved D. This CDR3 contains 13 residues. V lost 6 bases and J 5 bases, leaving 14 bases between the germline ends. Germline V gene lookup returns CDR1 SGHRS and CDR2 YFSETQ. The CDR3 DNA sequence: TGCGCCAGCACTAGTTGGAGCCGGGAGACCCAGTACTTC. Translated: CASTSWSRETQYF.

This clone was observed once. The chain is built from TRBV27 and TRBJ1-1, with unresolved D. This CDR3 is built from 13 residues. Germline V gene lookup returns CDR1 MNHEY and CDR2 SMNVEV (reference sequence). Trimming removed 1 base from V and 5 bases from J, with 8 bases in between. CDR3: CASSLLKRTEAFF. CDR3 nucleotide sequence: TGTGCCAGCAGTTTATTAAAGCGGACTGAAGCTTTCTTT.

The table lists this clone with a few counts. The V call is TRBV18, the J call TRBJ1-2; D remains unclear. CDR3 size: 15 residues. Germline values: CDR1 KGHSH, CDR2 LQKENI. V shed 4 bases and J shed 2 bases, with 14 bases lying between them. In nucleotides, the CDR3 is TGTGCCAGCTCACTTATTGGACTGGGAAACTATGGCTACACCTTC. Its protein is CASSLIGLGNYGYTF.

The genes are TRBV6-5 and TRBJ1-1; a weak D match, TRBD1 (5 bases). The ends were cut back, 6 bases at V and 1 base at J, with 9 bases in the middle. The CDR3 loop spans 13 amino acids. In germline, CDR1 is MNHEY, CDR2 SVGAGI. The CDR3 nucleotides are TGTGCCAGCAGGCCGACAGAGAACACTGAAGCTTTCTTT. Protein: CASRPTENTEAFF.

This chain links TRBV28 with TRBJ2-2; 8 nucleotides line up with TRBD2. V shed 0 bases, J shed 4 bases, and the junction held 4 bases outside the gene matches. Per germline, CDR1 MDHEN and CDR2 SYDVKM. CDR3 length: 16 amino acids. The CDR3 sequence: CASSLWRLAGTGELFF. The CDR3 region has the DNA TGTGCCAGCAGTTTATGGAGGCTAGCGGGCACCGGGGAGCTGTTTTTT. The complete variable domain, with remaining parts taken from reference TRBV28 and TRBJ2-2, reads DVKVTQSSRYLVKRTGEKVFLECVQDMDHENMFWYRQDPGLGLRLIYFSYDVKMKEKGDIPEGYSVSREKKERFSLILESASTNQTSMYLCASSLWRLAGTGELFFGEGSRLTVL.

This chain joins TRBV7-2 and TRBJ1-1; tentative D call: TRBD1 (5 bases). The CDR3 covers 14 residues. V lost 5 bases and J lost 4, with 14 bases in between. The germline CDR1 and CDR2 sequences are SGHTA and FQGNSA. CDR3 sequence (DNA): TGTGCCAGCAGCCCCCGCCGGGGGGTCACTGAAGCTTTCTTT. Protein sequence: CASSPRRGVTEAFF.

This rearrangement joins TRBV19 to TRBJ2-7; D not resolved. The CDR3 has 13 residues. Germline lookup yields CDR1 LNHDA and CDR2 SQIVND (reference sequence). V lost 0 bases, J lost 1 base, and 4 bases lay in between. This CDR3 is CASSIDRSYEQYF. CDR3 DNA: TGTGCCAGTAGTATAGACAGGTCCTACGAGCAGTACTTC.

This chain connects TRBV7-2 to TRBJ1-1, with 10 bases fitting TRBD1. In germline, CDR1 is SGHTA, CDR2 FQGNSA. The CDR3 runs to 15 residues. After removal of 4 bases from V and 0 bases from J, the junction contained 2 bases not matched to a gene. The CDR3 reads CASSSGTGVNTEAFF. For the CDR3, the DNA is TGTGCCAGCAGCTCAGGGACAGGGGTGAACACTGAAGCTTTCTTT.

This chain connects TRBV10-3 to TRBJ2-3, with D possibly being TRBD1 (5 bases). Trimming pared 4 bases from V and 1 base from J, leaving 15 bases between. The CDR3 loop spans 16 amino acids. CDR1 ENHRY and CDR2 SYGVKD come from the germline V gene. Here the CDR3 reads CAISGSLGVGTDTQYF. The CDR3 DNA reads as TGTGCCATCAGTGGTTCTCTAGGGGTCGGCACAGATACGCAGTATTTT.

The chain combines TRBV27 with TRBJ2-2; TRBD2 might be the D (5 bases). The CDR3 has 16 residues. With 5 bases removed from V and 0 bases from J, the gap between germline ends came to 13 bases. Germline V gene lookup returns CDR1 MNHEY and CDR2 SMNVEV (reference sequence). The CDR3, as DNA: TGTGCCAGCAGTGGAGATCCGAGGGCGAACACCGGGGAGCTGTTTTTT. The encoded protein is CASSGDPRANTGELFF.

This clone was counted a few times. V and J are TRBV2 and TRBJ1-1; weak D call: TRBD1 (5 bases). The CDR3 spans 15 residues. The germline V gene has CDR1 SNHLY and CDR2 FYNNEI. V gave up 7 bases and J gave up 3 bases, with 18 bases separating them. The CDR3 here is CASTVERQMYTEAFF. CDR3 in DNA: TGTGCCAGCACCGTTGAGAGACAGATGTACACTGAAGCTTTCTTT.

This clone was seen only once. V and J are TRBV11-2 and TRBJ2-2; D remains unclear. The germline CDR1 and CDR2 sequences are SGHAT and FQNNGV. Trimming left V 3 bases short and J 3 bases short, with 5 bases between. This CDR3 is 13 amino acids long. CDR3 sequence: CASSFVDTGELFF. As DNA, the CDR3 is TGTGCCAGCAGCTTTGTAGACACCGGGGAGCTGTTTTTT.

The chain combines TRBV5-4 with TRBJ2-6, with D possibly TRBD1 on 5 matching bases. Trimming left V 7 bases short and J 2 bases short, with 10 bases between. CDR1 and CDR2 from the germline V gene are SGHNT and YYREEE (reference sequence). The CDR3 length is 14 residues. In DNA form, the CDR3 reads TGTGCCAGCTCCAGGGAAACTGGGGCCAACGTCCTGACTTTC. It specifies CASSRETGANVLTF.

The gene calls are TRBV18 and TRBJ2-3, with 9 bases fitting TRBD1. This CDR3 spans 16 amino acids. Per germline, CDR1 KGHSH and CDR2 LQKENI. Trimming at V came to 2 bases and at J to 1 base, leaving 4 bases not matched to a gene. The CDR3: CASSPDRTGGTDTQYF. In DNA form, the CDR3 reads TGTGCCAGCTCACCAGACAGGACAGGGGGCACAGATACGCAGTATTTT.

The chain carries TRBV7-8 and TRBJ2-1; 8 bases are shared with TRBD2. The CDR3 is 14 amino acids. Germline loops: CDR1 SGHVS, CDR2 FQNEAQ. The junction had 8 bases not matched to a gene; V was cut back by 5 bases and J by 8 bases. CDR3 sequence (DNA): TGTGCCAGCAGCCACCGGGGGGGTACTTATGAGCAGTTCTTC. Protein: CASSHRGGTYEQFF.

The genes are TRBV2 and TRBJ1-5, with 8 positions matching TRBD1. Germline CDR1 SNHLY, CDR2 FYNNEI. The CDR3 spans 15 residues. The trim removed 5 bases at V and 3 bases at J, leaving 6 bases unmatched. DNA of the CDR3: TGTGCCAGCAGTATACAGGGGGGGGACAATCAGCCCCAGCATTTT. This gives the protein CASSIQGGDNQPQHF.

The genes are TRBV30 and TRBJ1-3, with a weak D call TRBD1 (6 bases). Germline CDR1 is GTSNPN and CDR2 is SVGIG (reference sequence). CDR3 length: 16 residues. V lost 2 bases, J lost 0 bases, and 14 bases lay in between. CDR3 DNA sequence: TGTGCCTGGAGTAGTGGGGGCCCGGGCTCTGGAAACACCATATATTTT. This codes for CAWSSGGPGSGNTIYF.

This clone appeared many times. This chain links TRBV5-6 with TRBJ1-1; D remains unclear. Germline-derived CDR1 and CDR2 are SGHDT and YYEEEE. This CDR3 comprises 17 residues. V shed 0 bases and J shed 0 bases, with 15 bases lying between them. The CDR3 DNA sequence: TGTGCCAGCAGCTTGGGGGCGCGGGCGGGGATGAACACTGAAGCTTTCTTT. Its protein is CASSLGARAGMNTEAFF.

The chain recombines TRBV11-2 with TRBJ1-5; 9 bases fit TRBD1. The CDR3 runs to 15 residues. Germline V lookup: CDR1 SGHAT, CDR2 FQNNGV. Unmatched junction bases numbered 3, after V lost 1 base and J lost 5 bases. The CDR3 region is CASSLGDRVHQPQHF. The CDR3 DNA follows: TGTGCCAGCAGCTTAGGGGACAGGGTGCATCAGCCCCAGCATTTT.

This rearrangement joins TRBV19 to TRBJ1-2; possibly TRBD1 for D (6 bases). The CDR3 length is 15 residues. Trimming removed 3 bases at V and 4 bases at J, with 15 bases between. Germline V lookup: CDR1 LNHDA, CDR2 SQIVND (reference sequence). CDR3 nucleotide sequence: TGTGCCAGTAGTATGGTGGGGGAGACAGGCTATGGCTACACCTTC. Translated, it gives CASSMVGETGYGYTF.

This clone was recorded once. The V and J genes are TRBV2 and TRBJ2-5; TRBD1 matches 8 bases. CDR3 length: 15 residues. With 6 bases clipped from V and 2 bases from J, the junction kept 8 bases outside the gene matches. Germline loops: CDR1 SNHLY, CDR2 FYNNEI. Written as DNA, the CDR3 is TGTGCCAGCAGAGACCGGACAGGGCCACAAGAGACCCAGTACTTC. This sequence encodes CASRDRTGPQETQYF.

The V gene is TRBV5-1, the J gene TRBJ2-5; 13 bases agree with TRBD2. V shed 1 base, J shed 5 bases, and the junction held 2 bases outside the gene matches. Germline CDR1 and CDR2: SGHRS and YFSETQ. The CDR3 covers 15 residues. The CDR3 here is CASSLTSGGAETQYF. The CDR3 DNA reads TGCGCCAGCAGCTTGACTAGCGGGGGGGCCGAGACCCAGTACTTC.

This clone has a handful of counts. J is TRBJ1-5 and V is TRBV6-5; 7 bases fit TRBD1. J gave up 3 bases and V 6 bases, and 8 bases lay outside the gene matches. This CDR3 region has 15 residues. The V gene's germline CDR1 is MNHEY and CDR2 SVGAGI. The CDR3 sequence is CASRRPTGNNQPQHF. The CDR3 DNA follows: TGTGCCAGCAGAAGGCCGACAGGGAACAATCAGCCCCAGCATTTT.

CDR3 nucleotide sequence: TGTGCCAGCAGCCTAATGACAGGGGGCTTCGTAGGCTACACCTTC. This sequence encodes CASSLMTGGFVGYTF. The J gene is TRBJ1-2, the V gene TRBV9, with 10 bases lining up with TRBD1. This CDR3 region has 15 residues. J was trimmed by 8 bases and V by 4 bases; bases with no gene match: 11. CDR1 and CDR2 (germline): SGDLS, YYNGEE.

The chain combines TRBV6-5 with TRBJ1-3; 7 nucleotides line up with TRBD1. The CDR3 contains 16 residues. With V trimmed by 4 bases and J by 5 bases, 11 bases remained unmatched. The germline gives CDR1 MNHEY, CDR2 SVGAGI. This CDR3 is CASSSRTGTQRNTIYF. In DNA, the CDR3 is TGTGCCAGCAGTTCCCGGACAGGAACTCAGAGAAACACCATATATTTT.

CDR3 protein: CASSVGQGVNYGYTF. The DNA for the CDR3 is TGTGCCAGCAGCGTAGGACAGGGGGTTAACTATGGCTACACCTTC. V and J are TRBV9 and TRBJ1-2; 9 bases agree with TRBD1. This CDR3 spans 15 amino acids. The junction had 1 base not matched to a gene; V was cut back by 0 bases and J by 1 base. Germline-derived CDR1 and CDR2 are SGDLS and YYNGEE.